This entry is about one T cell receptor beta chain. Its specific antigen is unknown. Nothing much larger sits one base from this clone, and base qualities are not available. The reads were generated on an Illumina HiSeq 1500. TCRdb reworked the public reads: Q25 trimming with fastp, MiXCR clone assembly, productive beta chains retained. Rows with one shared CDR3 protein collapse into an entry with the most common genes and DNA. The sample records under 200,000 distinct CDR3 sequences, 28% of which are singletons. Just over 30% of the sample is in the top ten clones. This specimen belongs to a study of T cell repertoires in cytomegalovirus infection (dated by TCRdb to between 2018 and 2021). Study-level background: Because public TCR beta signatures pointed to carriage of CMV infection together with the matching HLA type, the HLA type of each donor mattered for the analysis. The paper's findings and limits, for the study overall: In the ex vivo response, HLA-C-restricted CMV-specific TCR beta clonotypes were dominant, and in two of eight donors the single most frequent clonotype came from this HLA-C-restricted group. In both this cohort and an independent roughly 330-donor cohort, the cumulative frequency of public TCR beta family members distinguished carriers of CMV infection plus the relevant HLA type.

This TCR came from a human donor in good health (CMV status not recorded). Some clones in this sample may be carry-over from other donors' samples. Sequenced sample: PBMCs.

The CDR3 reads as follows: CASTLREATGGNTGELFF. The base sequence is TGTGCCAGCACCCTACGGGAGGCTACAGGGGGCAACACCGGGGAGCTGTTTTTT. In this chain, TRBV6-2 or TRBV6-3 is recombined with TRBJ2-2, and 9 junction bases match TRBD1. Germline trimming amounts to 7 bases on V and 2 bases on J, with 14 as the count of junction bases outside the gene matches. Reading the germline V gene gives CDR1 MNHEY and CDR2 SVGEGT. The CDR3 sequence holds 18 residues, the cysteine and phenylalanine included. Only the CDR3 DNA stays, 54 bases, in frame from base 1.